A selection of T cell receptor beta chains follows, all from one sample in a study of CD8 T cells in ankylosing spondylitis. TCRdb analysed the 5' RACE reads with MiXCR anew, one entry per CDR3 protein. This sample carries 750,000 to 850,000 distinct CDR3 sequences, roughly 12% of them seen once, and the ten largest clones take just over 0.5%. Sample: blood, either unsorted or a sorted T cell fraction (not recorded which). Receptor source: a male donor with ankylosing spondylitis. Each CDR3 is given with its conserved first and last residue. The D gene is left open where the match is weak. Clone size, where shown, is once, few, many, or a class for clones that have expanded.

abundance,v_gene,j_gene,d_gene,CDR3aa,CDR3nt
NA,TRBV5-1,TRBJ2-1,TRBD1,CASSLLTGGSYNEQFF,TGCGCCAGCAGCTTGCTGACAGGGGGCTCCTACAATGAGCAGTTCTTC
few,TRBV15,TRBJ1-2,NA,CATSREWQNYGYTF,TGTGCCACCAGCAGAGAATGGCAGAACTATGGCTACACCTTC
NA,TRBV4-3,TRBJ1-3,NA,CASSQVKWGRNTIYF,TGCGCCAGCAGCCAAGTTAAATGGGGCCGAAACACCATATATTTT
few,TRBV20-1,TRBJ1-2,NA,CSAAYRGSNYGYTF,TGCAGTGCTGCTTACCGGGGTTCCAACTATGGCTACACCTTC
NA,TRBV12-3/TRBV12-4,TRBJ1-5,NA,CASSNRPGSANQPQHF,TGTGCCAGCAGCAACCGTCCAGGGAGCGCCAATCAGCCCCAGCATTTT
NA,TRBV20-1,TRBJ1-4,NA,CSASRSNEKLFF,TGCAGTGCTAGCCGGTCTAATGAAAAACTGTTTTTT
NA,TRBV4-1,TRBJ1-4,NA,CASSQVDGEKLFF,TGCGCCAGCAGCCAAGTCGACGGTGAAAAACTGTTTTTT
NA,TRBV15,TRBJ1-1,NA,CATSRDIGSPEAFF,TGTGCCACCAGCAGAGATATTGGATCCCCTGAAGCTTTCTTT
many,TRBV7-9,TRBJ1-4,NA,CASSLGSTTAEKLFF,TGTGCCAGCAGCTTAGGGTCGACGACAGCTGAAAAACTGTTTTTT
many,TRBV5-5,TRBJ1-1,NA,CASSLFIEAFF,TGTGCCAGCAGCTTGTTTATAGAAGCTTTCTTT
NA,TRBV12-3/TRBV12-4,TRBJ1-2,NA,CASSLREGVLYGYTF,TGTGCCAGCAGTTTAAGAGAGGGAGTACTCTATGGCTACACCTTC
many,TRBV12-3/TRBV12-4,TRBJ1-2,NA,CASSERFYGYTF,TGTGCCAGCAGCGAGAGATTCTATGGCTACACCTTC
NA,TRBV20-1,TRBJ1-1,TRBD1,CSATTGAGTEAFF,TGCAGTGCAACAACAGGGGCCGGTACTGAAGCTTTCTTT
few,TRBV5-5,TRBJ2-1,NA,CASSSTTFPYEQFF,TGTGCCAGCAGCTCAACGACCTTTCCCTATGAGCAGTTCTTC
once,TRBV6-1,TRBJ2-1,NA,CASSTYGADNEQFF,TGTGCCAGCAGCACTTATGGGGCCGACAATGAGCAGTTCTTC
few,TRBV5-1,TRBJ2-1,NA,CASSLDLGSYNEQFF,TGCGCCAGCAGCTTGGATCTAGGGAGTTACAATGAGCAGTTCTTC
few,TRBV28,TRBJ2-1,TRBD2,CASSWEGPKYNEQFF,TGTGCCAGCAGCTGGGAGGGACCAAAATACAATGAGCAGTTCTTC
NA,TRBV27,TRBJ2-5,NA,CASSRHDQETQYF,TGTGCCAGCAGCCGACACGACCAAGAGACCCAGTACTTC
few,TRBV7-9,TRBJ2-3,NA,CASSLNRVSADTQYF,TGTGCCAGCAGCTTAAACCGGGTATCAGCAGATACGCAGTATTTT
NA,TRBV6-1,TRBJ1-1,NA,CASSPPGHFMNTEAFF,TGTGCCAGCAGCCCACCGGGGCATTTCATGAACACTGAAGCTTTCTTT
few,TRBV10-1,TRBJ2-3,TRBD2,CASSGTSGTTDTQYF,TGCGCCAGCAGTGGGACTAGCGGGACCACAGATACGCAGTATTTT
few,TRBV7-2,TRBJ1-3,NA,CASSLAVGGNTIYF,TGTGCCAGCAGCTTAGCCGTGGGTGGAAACACCATATATTTT
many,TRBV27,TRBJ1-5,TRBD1,CASSPDRGRQPQHF,TGTGCCAGCAGCCCGGACAGGGGGCGTCAGCCCCAGCATTTT